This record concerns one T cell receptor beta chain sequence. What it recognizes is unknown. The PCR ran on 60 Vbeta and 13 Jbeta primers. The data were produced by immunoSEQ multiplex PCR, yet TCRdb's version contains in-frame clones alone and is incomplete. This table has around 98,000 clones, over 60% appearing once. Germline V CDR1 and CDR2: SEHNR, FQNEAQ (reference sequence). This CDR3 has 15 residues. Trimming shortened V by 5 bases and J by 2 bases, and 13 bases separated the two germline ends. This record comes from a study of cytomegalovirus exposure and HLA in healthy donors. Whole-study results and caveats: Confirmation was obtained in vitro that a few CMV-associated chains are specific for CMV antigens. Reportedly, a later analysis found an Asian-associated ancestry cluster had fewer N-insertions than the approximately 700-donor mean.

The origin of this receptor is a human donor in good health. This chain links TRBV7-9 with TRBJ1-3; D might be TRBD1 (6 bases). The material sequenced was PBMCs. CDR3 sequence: CASSHFTGTGNTIYF. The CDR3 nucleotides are TGTGCCAGCAGCCACTTTACAGGGACTGGAAACACCATATATTTT.